The entry that follows covers one T cell receptor (beta chain) sequence. Antigen unknown. This record belongs to a study of CD8+ T cells in alopecia areata. As for the study in general: Twice a day, 5 to 10 mg of oral tofacitinib was administered to treated patients. Patients remained on tofacitinib for 6 to 18 months and then went 6 months without it. Study-level results: Higher clonality than in normal scalp was seen in lesional scalp, especially alopecia totalis/universalis.

Researchers picked out CD4+ and CD8+ T cells from PBMCs by sorting. Reverse transcription of extracted RNA yielded cDNA, which provided the sequencing template. The table came from immunoSEQ multiplex PCR; TCRdb's copy has only in-frame clones and leaves some out. The table shows hundreds of thousands of clones, with approximately 52% occurring only once. Sequencing used CD4+ T cells sorted from blood, obtained at week 0. The clonotype was recovered from a human donor with alopecia areata.

CDR3: CASSEGARQLFF. The CDR3 DNA reads as TGTGCCAGCAGTGAAGGGGCGAGGCAACTGTTTTTT. The chain couples TRBV6-1 to TRBJ1-4; D not certain. The V and J ends lost 1 base and 12 bases respectively, with 9 bases between them. This CDR3 has 12 residues. CDR1 is MNHNS, CDR2 SASEGT, per germline.